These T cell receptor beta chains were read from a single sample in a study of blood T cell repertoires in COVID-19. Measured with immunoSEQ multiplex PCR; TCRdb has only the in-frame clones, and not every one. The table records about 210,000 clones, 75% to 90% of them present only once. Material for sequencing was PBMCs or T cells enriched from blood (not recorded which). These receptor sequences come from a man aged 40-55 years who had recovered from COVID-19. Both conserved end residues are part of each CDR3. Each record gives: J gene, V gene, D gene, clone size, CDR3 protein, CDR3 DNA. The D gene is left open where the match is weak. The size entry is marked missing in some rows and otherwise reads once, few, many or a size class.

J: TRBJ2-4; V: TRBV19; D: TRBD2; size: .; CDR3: CASSIGRAGVQREDKNIQYF; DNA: TGTGCCAGTAGTATCGGACGGGCAGGGGTACAGCGGGAGGACAAAAACATTCAGTACTTC
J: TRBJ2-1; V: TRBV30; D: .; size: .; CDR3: CAWSVGAAYNEQFF; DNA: TGTGCCTGGAGTGTAGGGGCCGCCTACAATGAGCAGTTCTTC
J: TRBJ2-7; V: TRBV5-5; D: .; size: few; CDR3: CASSLALGGAVEQYF; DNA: TGTGCCAGCAGCTTGGCCCTGGGTGGAGCGGTCGAGCAGTACTTC
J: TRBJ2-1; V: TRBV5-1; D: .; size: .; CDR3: CASSFPSDEQFF; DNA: TGCGCCAGCAGCTTCCCCTCGGATGAGCAGTTCTTC
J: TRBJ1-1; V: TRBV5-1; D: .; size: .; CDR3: CASSLDGAGNTEAFF; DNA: TGCGCCAGCAGCTTGGATGGGGCAGGGAACACTGAAGCTTTCTTT
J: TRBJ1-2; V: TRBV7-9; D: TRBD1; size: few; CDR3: CASRRTGAESGYTF; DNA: TGTGCCAGCAGGCGAACAGGGGCGGAGAGTGGCTACACCTTC
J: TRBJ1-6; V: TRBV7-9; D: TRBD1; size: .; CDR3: CASSPGQGAVIYNSPLHF; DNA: TGTGCCAGCAGCCCTGGACAGGGGGCGGTCATCTATAATTCACCCCTCCACTTT
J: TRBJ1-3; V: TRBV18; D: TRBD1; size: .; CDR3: CASSPRTGSSGNTIYF; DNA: TGTGCCAGCTCACCAAGGACAGGGAGCTCTGGAAACACCATATATTTT
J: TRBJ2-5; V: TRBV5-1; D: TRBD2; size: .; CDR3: CASSFPGGAAGTQYF; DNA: TGCGCCAGCAGCTTCCCCGGGGGGGCAGCCGGGACCCAGTACTTC
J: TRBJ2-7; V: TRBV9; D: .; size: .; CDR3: CASSVGGAREQYF; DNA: TGTGCCAGCAGCGTTGGAGGGGCTCGGGAGCAGTACTTC
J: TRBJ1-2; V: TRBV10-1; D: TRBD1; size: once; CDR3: CASMGQGAFYGYTF; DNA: TGCGCCAGCATGGGACAGGGGGCATTCTATGGCTACACCTTC
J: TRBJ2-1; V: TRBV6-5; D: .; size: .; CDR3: CASSSRLEYNEQFF; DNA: TGTGCCAGCAGTTCCCGACTAGAATACAATGAGCAGTTCTTC
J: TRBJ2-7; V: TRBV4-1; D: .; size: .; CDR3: CASSQEGLAMNEQYF; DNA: TGCGCCAGCAGCCAAGAAGGGCTAGCCATGAACGAGCAGTACTTC
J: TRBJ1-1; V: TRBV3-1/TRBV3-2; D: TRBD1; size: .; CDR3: CASSLLRTGGITEAFF; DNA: TGTGCCAGCAGCCTCCTACGGACAGGGGGCATTACTGAAGCTTTCTTT
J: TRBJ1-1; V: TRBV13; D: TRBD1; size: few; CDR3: CASSSRTGENALNTEAFF; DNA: TGTGCCAGCAGCTCTAGGACAGGGGAGAACGCATTGAACACTGAAGCTTTCTTT
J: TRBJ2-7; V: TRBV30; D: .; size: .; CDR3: CAWGTRHGTARYEQYF; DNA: TGTGCCTGGGGGACCCGACACGGGACTGCCCGTTACGAGCAGTACTTC
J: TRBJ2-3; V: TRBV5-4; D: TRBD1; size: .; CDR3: CASSLPGQGGVDVFADTQYF; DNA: TGTGCCAGCAGCTTACCGGGACAGGGGGGTGTAGACGTGTTTGCAGATACGCAGTATTTT
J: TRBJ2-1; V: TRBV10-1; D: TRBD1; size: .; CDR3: CASSPGTALYNEQFF; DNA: TGCGCCAGCAGTCCAGGGACAGCTTTATACAATGAGCAGTTCTTC